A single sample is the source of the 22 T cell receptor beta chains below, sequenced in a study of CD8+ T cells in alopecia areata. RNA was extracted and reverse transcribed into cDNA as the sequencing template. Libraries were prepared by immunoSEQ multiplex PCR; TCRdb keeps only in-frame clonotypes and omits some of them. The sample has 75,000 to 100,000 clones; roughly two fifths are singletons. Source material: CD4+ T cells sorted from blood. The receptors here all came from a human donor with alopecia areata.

The CDR3, as DNA: TGCAGCGTCCAGGGCAGATGGGTATACGAGCAGTACTTC. As protein: CSVQGRWVYEQYF. The rearrangement joins TRBV29-1 to TRBJ2-7; tentative D call: TRBD1 (5 bases). Germline V gives CDR1 SQVTM, CDR2 ANQGSEA. There are 13 residues in the CDR3. Trimming took off 6 bases at V and 4 bases at J, with 16 bases between the two ends.

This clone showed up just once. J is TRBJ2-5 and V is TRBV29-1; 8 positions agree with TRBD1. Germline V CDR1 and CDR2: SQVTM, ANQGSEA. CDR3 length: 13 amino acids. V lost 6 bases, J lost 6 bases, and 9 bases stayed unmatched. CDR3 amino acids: CSVGQGARQTQYF. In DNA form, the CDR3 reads TGCAGCGTGGGGCAGGGGGCGCGACAGACCCAGTACTTC.

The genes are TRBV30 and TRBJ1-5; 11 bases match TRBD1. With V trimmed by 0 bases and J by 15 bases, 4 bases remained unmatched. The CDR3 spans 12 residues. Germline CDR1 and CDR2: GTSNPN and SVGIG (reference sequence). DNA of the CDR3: TGTGCCTGGAGTGTGGGACAGGGGGTGCTGCATTTT. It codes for CAWSVGQGVLHF. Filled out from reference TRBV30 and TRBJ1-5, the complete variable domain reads SQTIHQWPATLVQPVGSPLSLECTVEGTSNPNLYWYRQAAGRGLQLLFYSVGIGQISSEVPQNLSASRPQDRQFILSSKKLLLSDSGFYLCAWSVGQGVLHFGDGTRLSIL.

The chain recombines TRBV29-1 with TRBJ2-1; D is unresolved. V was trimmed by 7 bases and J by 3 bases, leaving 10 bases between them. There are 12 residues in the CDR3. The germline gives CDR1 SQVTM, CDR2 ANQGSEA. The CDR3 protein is CSGRASYNEQFF. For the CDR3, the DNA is TGCAGCGGTCGGGCTAGCTACAATGAGCAGTTCTTC.

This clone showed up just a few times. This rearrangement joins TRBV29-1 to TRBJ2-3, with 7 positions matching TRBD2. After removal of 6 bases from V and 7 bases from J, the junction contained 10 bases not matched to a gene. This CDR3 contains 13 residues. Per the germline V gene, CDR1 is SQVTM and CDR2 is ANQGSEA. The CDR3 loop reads CSVAGRGGNTQYF. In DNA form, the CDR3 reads TGCAGCGTAGCCGGACGGGGAGGGAATACGCAGTATTTT.

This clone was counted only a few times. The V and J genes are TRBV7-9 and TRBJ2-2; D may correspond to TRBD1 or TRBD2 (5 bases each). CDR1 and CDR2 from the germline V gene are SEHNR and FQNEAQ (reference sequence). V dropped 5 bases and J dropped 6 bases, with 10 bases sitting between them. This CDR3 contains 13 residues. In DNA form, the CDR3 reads TGTGCCAGCAGCCCCCCGGGGCCCGGGGAGCTGTTTTTT. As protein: CASSPPGPGELFF. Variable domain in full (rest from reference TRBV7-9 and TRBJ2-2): DTGVSQNPRHKITKRGQNVTFRCDPISEHNRLYWYRQTLGQGPEFLTYFQNEAQLEKSRLLSDRFSAERPKGSFSTLEIQRTEQGDSAMYLCASSPPGPGELFFGEGSRLTVL.

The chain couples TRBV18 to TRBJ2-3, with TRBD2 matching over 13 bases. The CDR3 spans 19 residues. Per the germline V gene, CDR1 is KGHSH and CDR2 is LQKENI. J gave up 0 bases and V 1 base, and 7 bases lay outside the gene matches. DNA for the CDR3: TGTGCCAGCTCACCACTCCCACTAGCGGGGGGGCTGAGCACAGATACGCAGTATTTT. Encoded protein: CASSPLPLAGGLSTDTQYF.

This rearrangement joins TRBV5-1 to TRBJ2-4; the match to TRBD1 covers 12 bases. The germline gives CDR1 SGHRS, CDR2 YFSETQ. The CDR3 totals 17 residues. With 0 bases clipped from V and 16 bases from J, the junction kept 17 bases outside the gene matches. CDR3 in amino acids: CASSLATGQGAITEPYF. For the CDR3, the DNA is TGCGCCAGCAGCTTGGCCACGGGACAGGGGGCGATTACCGAACCTTACTTC.

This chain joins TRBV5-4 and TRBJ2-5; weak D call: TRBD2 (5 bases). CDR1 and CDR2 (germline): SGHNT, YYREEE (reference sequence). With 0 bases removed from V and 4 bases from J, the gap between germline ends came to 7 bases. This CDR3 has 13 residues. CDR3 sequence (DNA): TGTGCCAGCAGCTTGGTCGCGGGAGAGACCCAGTACTTC. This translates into CASSLVAGETQYF.

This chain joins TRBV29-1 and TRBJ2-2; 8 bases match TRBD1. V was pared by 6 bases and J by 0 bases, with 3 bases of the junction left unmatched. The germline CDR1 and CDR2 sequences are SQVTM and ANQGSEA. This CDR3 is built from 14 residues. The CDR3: CSVTGDPNTGELFF. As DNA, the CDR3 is TGCAGCGTGACAGGGGACCCGAACACCGGGGAGCTGTTTTTT.

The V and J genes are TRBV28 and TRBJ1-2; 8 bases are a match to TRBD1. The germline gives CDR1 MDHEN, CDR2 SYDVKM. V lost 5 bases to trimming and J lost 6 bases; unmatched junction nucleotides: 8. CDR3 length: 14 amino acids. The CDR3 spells CASSQTRQGHGYTF. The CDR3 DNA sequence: TGTGCCAGCAGTCAGACCAGACAGGGGCATGGCTACACCTTC.

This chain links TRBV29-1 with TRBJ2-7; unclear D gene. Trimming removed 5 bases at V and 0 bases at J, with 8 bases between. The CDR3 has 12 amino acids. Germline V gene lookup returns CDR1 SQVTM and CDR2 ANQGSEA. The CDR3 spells CSVNLPSYEQYF. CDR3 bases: TGCAGCGTTAATTTGCCCTCCTACGAGCAGTACTTC.

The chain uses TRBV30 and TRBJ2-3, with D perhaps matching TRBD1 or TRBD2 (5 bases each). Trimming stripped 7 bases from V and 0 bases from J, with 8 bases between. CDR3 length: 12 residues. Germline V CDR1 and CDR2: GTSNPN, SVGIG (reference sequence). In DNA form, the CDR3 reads TGTGCCTACCGGGACAGCACAGATACGCAGTATTTT. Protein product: CAYRDSTDTQYF.

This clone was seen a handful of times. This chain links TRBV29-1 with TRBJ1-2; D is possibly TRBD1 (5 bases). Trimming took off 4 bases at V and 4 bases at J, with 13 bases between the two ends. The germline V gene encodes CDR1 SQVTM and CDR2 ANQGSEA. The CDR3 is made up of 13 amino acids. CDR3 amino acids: CSVVLRGGYGYTF. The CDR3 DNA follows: TGCAGCGTTGTTTTGAGGGGCGGCTATGGCTACACCTTC. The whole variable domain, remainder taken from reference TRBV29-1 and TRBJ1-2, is SAVISQKPSRDICQRGTSLTIQCQVDSQVTMMFWYRQQPGQSLTLIATANQGSEATYESGFVIDKFPISRPNLTFSTLTVSNMSPEDSSIYLCSVVLRGGYGYTFGSGTRLTVV.

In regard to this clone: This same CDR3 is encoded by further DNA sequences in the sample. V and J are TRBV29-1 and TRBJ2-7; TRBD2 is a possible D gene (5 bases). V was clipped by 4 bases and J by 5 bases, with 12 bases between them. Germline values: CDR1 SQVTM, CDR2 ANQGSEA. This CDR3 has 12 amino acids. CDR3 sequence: CSVGTRRDEQYF. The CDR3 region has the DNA TGCAGCGTTGGGACGCGGCGGGACGAGCAGTACTTC.

The CDR3 DNA follows: TGTGCCAGCAGTACCAGGTTGGTGCTAACCTCCTACGAGCAGTACTTC. As protein: CASSTRLVLTSYEQYF. The chain uses TRBV7-2 and TRBJ2-7; D gene ambiguous. The CDR3 is 16 residues long. Germline lookup yields CDR1 SGHTA and CDR2 FQGNSA. V was shortened by 6 bases and J by 0 bases, with 18 bases between the two germline ends. Combining the CDR3 with reference TRBV7-2 and TRBJ2-7 gives the whole variable domain GAGVSQSPSNKVTEKGKDVELRCDPISGHTALYWYRQSLGQGLEFLIYFQGNSAPDKSGLPSDRFSAERTGGSVSTLTIQRTQQEDSAVYLCASSTRLVLTSYEQYFGPGTRLTVT.

The CDR3 bases are TGCAGTGTCGACAGTGAGCAGTTCTTC. Amino acids: CSVDSEQFF. The V gene is TRBV29-1, the J gene TRBJ2-1; TRBD1 might be the D (5 bases). The CDR3 runs 9 residues. Germline V gene data show CDR1 as SQVTM and CDR2 as ANQGSEA.

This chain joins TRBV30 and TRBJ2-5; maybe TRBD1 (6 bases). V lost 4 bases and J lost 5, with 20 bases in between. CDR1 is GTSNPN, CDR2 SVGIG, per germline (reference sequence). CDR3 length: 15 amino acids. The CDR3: CAWNRATGWTETQYF. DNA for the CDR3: TGTGCCTGGAACAGGGCGACGGGATGGACGGAGACCCAGTACTTC.

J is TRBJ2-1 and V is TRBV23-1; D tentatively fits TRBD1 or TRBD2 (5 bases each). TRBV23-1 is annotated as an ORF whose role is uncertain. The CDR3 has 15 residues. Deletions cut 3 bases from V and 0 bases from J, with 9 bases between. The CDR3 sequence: CASSHRDHSYNEQFF. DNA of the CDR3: TGCGCCAGCAGTCACCGGGACCACTCCTACAATGAGCAGTTCTTC.

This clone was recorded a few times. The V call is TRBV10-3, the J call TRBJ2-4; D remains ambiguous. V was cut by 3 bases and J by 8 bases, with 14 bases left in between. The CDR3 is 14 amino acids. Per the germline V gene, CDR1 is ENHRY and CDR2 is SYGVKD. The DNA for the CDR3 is TGTGCCATCAGTGATGAGACCAACCGAGACATTCAGTACTTC. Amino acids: CAISDETNRDIQYF.

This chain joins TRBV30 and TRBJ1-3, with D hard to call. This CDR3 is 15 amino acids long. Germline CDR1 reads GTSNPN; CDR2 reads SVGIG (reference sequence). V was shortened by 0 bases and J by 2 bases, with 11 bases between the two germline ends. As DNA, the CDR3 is TGTGCCTGGAGTGTACGTGGATCCGCTGGAAACACCATATATTTT. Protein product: CAWSVRGSAGNTIYF.

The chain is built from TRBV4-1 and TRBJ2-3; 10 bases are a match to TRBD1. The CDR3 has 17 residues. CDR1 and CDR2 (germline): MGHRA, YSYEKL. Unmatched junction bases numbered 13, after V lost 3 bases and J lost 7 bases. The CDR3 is CASSQPLVRDRGHTQYF. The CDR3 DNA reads TGCGCCAGCAGCCAGCCGCTCGTCCGGGACAGGGGCCATACGCAGTATTTT.